Included here is one T cell receptor (beta chain) sequence, with context. Its antigen is not known. Sequencing relied on a cDNA template that was reverse transcribed from extracted RNA. Produced via immunoSEQ multiplex PCR; TCRdb's table is partial and in-frame only. The table lists some 170,000 clones, 58% of them singletons. Treatment given: oral pan-JAK inhibitor, 5-10 mg twice daily. Alopecia areata patients provided lesional scalp punch biopsies and peripheral blood, both collected for the study. CDR1 and CDR2 (germline): SEHNR, FQNEAQ (reference sequence). The CDR3 has 14 amino acids. V lost 5 bases, J lost 3 bases, and 5 bases stayed unmatched. This sample was included in a study of CD8+ T cells in alopecia areata. Study-wide background: Treated patients' severity was scored by percentage of affected scalp area. Whole-study results and caveats: Among the top 100, expanded CD8+ clones, as well as scalp clonality, were significantly decreased by tofacitinib. Throughout tofacitinib, many expanded lesional clones continued to persist in scalp and blood.

The sequenced sample was CD4+ T cells sorted from blood, obtained between weeks 55 and 65, from a patient treated with tofacitinib. The V gene is TRBV7-9, the J gene TRBJ2-7, with 9 bases identical to TRBD1. The clonotype originates from a human donor with alopecia areata. This CDR3 reads CASSRRDRVYEQYF. The CDR3 DNA sequence: TGTGCCAGCAGCCGCCGGGACAGGGTCTACGAGCAGTACTTC.